The 18 T cell receptor beta chains reported below all come from one sample, sequenced in a study of T cell responses to AZD1222 COVID-19 vaccine. Produced via immunoSEQ multiplex PCR; TCRdb's table is partial and in-frame only. The sample carries tens of thousands of clones, about 91% recorded once. The sample consisted of peripheral blood, taken 28 days after the second dose of the MenACWY control vaccine. Receptor source: an adult who received the MenACWY meningococcal vaccine as a control.

The genes are TRBV5-4 and TRBJ1-3, with 7 bases aligning to TRBD1. Losses at the gene ends were 4 bases for V and 0 bases for J; bases not matched to a gene: 4. The CDR3 has 15 residues. Germline V CDR1 and CDR2: SGHNT, YYREEE (reference sequence). The DNA of the CDR3 is TGTGCCAGCAGCCGGGACAGAAACTCTGGAAACACCATATATTTT. It is translated as CASSRDRNSGNTIYF.

The J gene is TRBJ1-5, the V gene TRBV21-1; the tabulated D call, TRBD1, remains unverified against the DNA. TRBV21-1 is listed as a pseudogene. This CDR3 region has 18 residues. CDR3: CASSKSKATTGPNQPQHF. The CDR3 nucleotides read TGTGCCAGCAGCAAATCCAAAGCTACGACAGGACCCAATCAGCCCCAGCATTTT.

V usage is TRBV30 and J usage is TRBJ1-2; D call uncertain. Germline values: CDR1 GTSNPN, CDR2 SVGIG (reference sequence). This CDR3 has 13 residues. V was cut by 7 bases and J by 0 bases, with 12 bases left in between. CDR3 nucleotide sequence: TGTGCCTACCGACAATCAGCTAACTATGGCTACACCTTC. It specifies CAYRQSANYGYTF.

V is TRBV19 and J is TRBJ2-1; 8 nucleotides match TRBD1. Trimming at V came to 5 bases and at J to 6 bases, leaving 0 bases not matched to a gene. Germline V gene data show CDR1 as LNHDA and CDR2 as SQIVND (reference sequence). CDR3 length equals 12 residues. The CDR3 DNA reads as TGTGCCAGTAGTGACAGGGGCAATGAGCAGTTCTTC. Translation: CASSDRGNEQFF.

The chain couples TRBV3-1 (or the pseudogene TRBV3-2) to TRBJ1-1; D perhaps matches TRBD1 (5 bases). Looked up from germline, CDR1 is LGHDT and CDR2 is YNNKEL (reference sequence). The CDR3 is 16 residues long. V was pared by 4 bases and J by 3 bases, with 18 bases between. The CDR3 region is CASSRRVGIRDTEAFF. The CDR3, as DNA: TGTGCCAGCAGCCGCCGAGTTGGCATCAGGGACACTGAAGCTTTCTTT.

This chain joins TRBV28 and TRBJ1-6; D uncertain. CDR1 is MDHEN and CDR2 is SYDVKM in the germline V gene. The length of the CDR3 is 14 residues. Trimming removed 4 bases at V and 5 bases at J, with 9 bases between. The CDR3 loop is CASSSGGHNSPLHF. CDR3 bases: TGTGCCAGCAGTTCGGGAGGCCATAATTCACCCCTCCACTTT.

The V call is TRBV5-6, the J call TRBJ1-2, with D maybe TRBD1 (5 bases). Germline CDR1 reads SGHDT; CDR2 reads YYEEEE. This CDR3 has 14 amino acids. Between the trimmed V and J ends, which lost 4 bases and 4 bases, there was a span of 14 bases. CDR3 sequence (DNA): TGTGCCAGCAGCGGGACCAGCCGGGGCTATGGCTACACCTTC. This sequence encodes CASSGTSRGYGYTF. The variable domain in full, with the rest retrieved from reference TRBV5-6 and TRBJ1-2, is DAGVTQSPTHLIKTRGQQVTLRCSPKSGHDTVSWYQQALGQGPQFIFQYYEEEERQRGNFPDRFSGHQFPNYSSELNVNALLLGDSALYLCASSGTSRGYGYTFGSGTRLTVV.

V is TRBV19 and J is TRBJ1-1, with D possibly being TRBD1 (5 bases). V was shortened by 4 bases and J by 0 bases, with 9 bases between the two germline ends. Germline values: CDR1 LNHDA, CDR2 SQIVND (reference sequence). The CDR3 is 14 residues long. This chain's CDR3 is CASSTRQLNTEAFF. The CDR3 DNA reads TGTGCCAGTAGTACCCGACAGTTGAACACTGAAGCTTTCTTT.

V is TRBV9 and J is TRBJ2-2, with D perhaps matching TRBD2 (6 bases). The CDR3 totals 16 residues. CDR1 SGDLS and CDR2 YYNGEE come from the germline V gene. V lost 1 base and J lost 5, with 15 bases in between. The CDR3 coding sequence is TGTGCCAGCAGCGTAACCCCCGGGACTGCTACCGGGGAGCTGTTTTTT. Residues: CASSVTPGTATGELFF.

This clone was observed a few times. This chain links TRBV27 with TRBJ2-7, with 7 bases matching TRBD1. Trimming at V came to 6 bases and at J to 6 bases, leaving 5 bases not matched to a gene. The CDR3 extends over 12 amino acids. Germline CDR1 is MNHEY and CDR2 is SMNVEV (reference sequence). CDR3 sequence: CASSQTGSEQYF. CDR3 nucleotide sequence: TGTGCCAGCAGCCAGACAGGGAGCGAGCAGTACTTC.

The chain employs TRBV6-5 and TRBJ2-5; 9 nucleotides align to TRBD1. Looked up from germline, CDR1 is MNHEY and CDR2 is SVGAGI. The CDR3 sequence is 15 residues long. J gave up 6 bases and V 5 bases, and 10 bases lay outside the gene matches. CDR3: CASSHPGQGSQTQYF. CDR3 bases: TGTGCCAGCAGTCATCCGGGACAGGGATCGCAGACCCAGTACTTC.

The chain couples TRBV19 to TRBJ2-3, with TRBD1 identical over 10 bases. Losses at the gene ends were 5 bases for V and 7 bases for J; bases not matched to a gene: 9. Germline-derived CDR1 and CDR2 are LNHDA and SQIVND (reference sequence). The CDR3 consists of 15 residues. In DNA form, the CDR3 reads TGTGCCAGTAGTGCGACAGGGGGCGGCGGGAATACGCAGTATTTT. Translated: CASSATGGGGNTQYF.

The V call is TRBV19, the J call TRBJ2-2, with 8 bases lining up with TRBD2. The germline CDR1 and CDR2 sequences are LNHDA and SQIVND (reference sequence). V shed 5 bases and J 5 bases; nucleotides not matched to a gene: 7. This CDR3 is built from 15 residues. For the CDR3, the DNA is TGTGCCAGTAGTCCTTACGGGGGGGCAACCGGGGAGCTGTTTTTT. Translated: CASSPYGGATGELFF.

The V gene is TRBV20-1, the J gene TRBJ2-3, with 10 bases identical to TRBD1. There are 14 residues in the CDR3. CDR1 is DFQATT and CDR2 is SNEGSKA in the germline V gene (reference sequence). V lost 3 bases, J lost 4 bases, and 4 bases stayed unmatched. The chain's CDR3 is CSASDGTGADTQYF. Written as DNA, the CDR3 is TGCAGTGCTAGTGATGGGACAGGGGCAGATACGCAGTATTTT.

The rearrangement uses TRBV14 and TRBJ1-6; D not resolved. CDR1 and CDR2 from the germline V gene are SGHDN and FVKESK. With 1 base removed from V and 12 bases from J, the gap between germline ends came to 10 bases. The CDR3 length is 13 residues. DNA for the CDR3: TGTGCCAGCAGCCAAGTCCAGGTAGAACCCCTCCACTTT. This sequence encodes CASSQVQVEPLHF.

This clone showed up just a few times. The chain joins TRBV4-2 to TRBJ2-1, with 9 bases lining up with TRBD2. The CDR3 spans 16 residues. The V gene's germline CDR1 is LGHNA and CDR2 YNFKEQ. The trim removed 0 bases at V and 7 bases at J, leaving 7 bases unmatched. The DNA for the CDR3 is TGTGCCAGCAGCCAAGAGTGGCGGGGGGGCCGAAATGAGCAGTTCTTC. This translates into CASSQEWRGGRNEQFF.

In its sample, this clone was seen once. The chain carries TRBV11-3 and TRBJ2-7; a possible D gene is TRBD1 (7 bases). V lost 1 base and J 9 bases, leaving 22 bases between the germline ends. Germline loops: CDR1 SGHNT, CDR2 YENEEA. The CDR3 extends over 16 amino acids. Here the CDR3 reads CASSLGGERQGGLQYF. CDR3 bases: TGTGCCAGCAGCTTAGGAGGTGAACGACAGGGAGGACTGCAGTACTTC.

This clone was observed once. The J gene is TRBJ1-2, the V gene TRBV6-6; 7 bases agree with TRBD1. Germline V gives CDR1 MNHNY, CDR2 SVGAGI (reference sequence). J gave up 4 bases and V 4 bases, and 9 bases lay outside the gene matches. The CDR3 totals 15 residues. The chain's CDR3 is CASSSPGDSRYGYTF. The DNA for the CDR3 is TGTGCCAGCAGTTCCCCTGGGGACAGCCGCTATGGCTACACCTTC.